This T cell receptor (beta chain) was sequenced for a study of T-cell memory formation after mild COVID-19. MiXCR, applied by TCRdb to the 5' RACE reads, yields one record per CDR3 protein. The sample has more than 250,000 distinct CDR3 sequences; about a sixth are singletons. The CDR3 totals 13 residues. The V gene's germline CDR1 is SQVTM and CDR2 ANQGSEA. Deletions cut 4 bases from V and 6 bases from J, with 16 bases between. This chain links TRBV29-1 with TRBJ2-7; a possible D gene is TRBD2 (5 bases). The receptor comes from a man aged 18 to 29 who had mild COVID-19 (a few samples of this study predate the infection). Cell type and time point are not known. Sequencing was done on a sample of PBMCs or a T cell subset sorted from them (not recorded which). CDR3 sequence (DNA): TGCAGCGTTGTACCGCCGGGAACCTGCGAGCAGTACTTC. Protein sequence: CSVVPPGTCEQYF.